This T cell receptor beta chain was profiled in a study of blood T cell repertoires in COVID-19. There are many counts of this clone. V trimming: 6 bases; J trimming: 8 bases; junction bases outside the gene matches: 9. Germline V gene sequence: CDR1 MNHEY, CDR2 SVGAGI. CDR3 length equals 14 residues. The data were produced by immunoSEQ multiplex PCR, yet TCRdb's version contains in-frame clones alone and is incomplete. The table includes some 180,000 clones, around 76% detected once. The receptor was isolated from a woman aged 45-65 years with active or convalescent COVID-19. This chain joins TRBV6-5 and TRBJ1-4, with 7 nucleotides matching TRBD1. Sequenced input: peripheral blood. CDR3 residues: CASSIDRAGEKLFF. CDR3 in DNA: TGTGCCAGCAGCATCGACAGGGCGGGAGAAAAACTGTTTTTT.